This TCR beta chain was obtained from a study of blood T cell repertoires in COVID-19. Turning to the study itself: Sample material is recorded as cDNA or gDNA derived from T cells, B-cell-depleted T cells, or PBMCs.

Original processing methods: Estimation of nucleated cell counts was performed using reference gene primer amplification. Using immunoSEQ multiplex PCR, the repertoire was profiled, and TCRdb retains in-frame clones only, with some absent. D and trimming come from the DNA, and the V and J calls and clone size come from that table. This sample has a few hundred thousand clones, with 70% to 90% found just once. Trimming left V 0 bases short and J 3 bases short, with 8 bases between. The CDR3 runs to 14 residues. Per the germline V gene, CDR1 is LGHDT and CDR2 is YNNKEL (reference sequence). Sequenced: peripheral blood. The chain is built from TRBV3-1 (or the pseudogene TRBV3-2) and TRBJ1-1; D gene uncertain. This TCR was sampled from a woman between 40 and 55 years old with acute or convalescent COVID-19. The CDR3 sequence: CASSQDPGDTEAFF. DNA of the CDR3: TGTGCCAGCAGCCAAGATCCCGGGGACACTGAAGCTTTCTTT.